The rows below give T cell receptor beta chains drawn from one sample of a study of CD8+CD57+ T cells in acquired aplastic anemia. TCRdb re-called the reads with MiXCR, one entry per CDR3 protein. The sample yields around 250,000 distinct CDR3 sequences, roughly three fifths seen once. Source material: sorted CD4+, CD8+, or CD8+CD57+ T cells (not recorded which) from PBMCs. The receptors stem from a human donor with severe aplastic anemia or a healthy control (not recorded which). CDR3s include the opening cysteine and the closing phenylalanine or tryptophan. D genes are given only for firm matches. The size entry is marked missing in some rows and otherwise reads once, few, many or a size class.

V,D,J,size,DNA,CDR3
TRBV7-2,.,TRBJ2-7,.,TGTGCCAGCAGTGGGCTGCGACTCTACGAGCAGTACTTC,CASSGLRLYEQYF
TRBV5-1,.,TRBJ1-1,.,TGCGCCAGCAGCAGGGGCGACGGACCCGCTGAAGCTTTCTTT,CASSRGDGPAEAFF
TRBV5-1,.,TRBJ2-3,.,TGCGCCAGCAGCATCCGGGACTCCGCAGATACGCAGTATTTT,CASSIRDSADTQYF
TRBV29-1,TRBD2,TRBJ2-1,.,TGCAGCGAGCGCCGGGGGGCTAGCGGGTACAATGAGCAGTTCTTC,CSERRGASGYNEQFF
TRBV6-4,.,TRBJ2-6,few,TGTGCCATCTCGGGGTCTGGGGCCAACGTCCTGACTTTC,CAISGSGANVLTF
TRBV9,TRBD2,TRBJ2-3,.,TGTGCCAGCAGCACAGGGACTAGCGGGACCTCAATGGTAGATACGCAGTATTTT,CASSTGTSGTSMVDTQYF
TRBV10-1,.,TRBJ1-2,.,TGCGCCAGCAGATGGACAGTAATATCTCCCTTAGTTGGCTACACCTTC,CASRWTVISPLVGYTF
TRBV5-1,TRBD2,TRBJ2-1,.,TGCGCCAGCAGCTTGTTTGTCGGGAGGGCCTCCTACAATGAGCAGTTCTTC,CASSLFVGRASYNEQFF
TRBV6-5,.,TRBJ1-4,many,TGTGCCAGCAGACACGGGGCCGAAAAACTGTTTTTT,CASRHGAEKLFF
TRBV12-3/TRBV12-4,.,TRBJ2-5,.,TGTGCCAGCAGTTTAGCGGGGTCAGGATTACAAGAGACCCAGTACTTC,CASSLAGSGLQETQYF
TRBV7-9,.,TRBJ2-7,.,TGTGCCAGCACCAGCGCTTCTGTATCCTACGAGCAGTACTTC,CASTSASVSYEQYF
TRBV3-1,.,TRBJ1-2,many,TGTGCCAGCAGCCAAGGAGATTATGGCTACACCTTC,CASSQGDYGYTF
TRBV20-1,TRBD2,TRBJ2-3,.,TGCAGTGCCCGTAACAGCGGGGGGCCCGCCGGCGATACGCAGTATTTT,CSARNSGGPAGDTQYF
TRBV29-1,TRBD1,TRBJ2-7,.,TGCAGCGTTGAGGGGACCGGGACAGGGAAAAATGGGGACTACGAGCAGTACTTC,CSVEGTGTGKNGDYEQYF
TRBV7-3,.,TRBJ2-6,.,TGTGCCAGCAGCTTAGGGGGTGGTGGGGCCAACGTCCTGACTTTC,CASSLGGGGANVLTF
TRBV11-2,.,TRBJ1-1,.,TGTGCCAGCAGCCCTACGGGGGGGGGGGCGAAGAACACTGAAGCTTTCTTT,CASSPTGGGAKNTEAFF
TRBV7-2,TRBD1,TRBJ2-7,.,TGTGCCAGCAGCTTATTTCGGGCCGGGACAGAGAACTACGAGCAGTACTTC,CASSLFRAGTENYEQYF
TRBV11-3,.,TRBJ2-7,.,TGTGCCAGCAGCTTAGTCAGCGGATTAATATCCTACGAGCAGTACTTC,CASSLVSGLISYEQYF
TRBV19,.,TRBJ1-6,many,TGTGCCAGTAGTATAGCGGGAGTCCCAAGGGGGGTTCCACCCCTCCACTTT,CASSIAGVPRGVPPLHF
TRBV24-1,TRBD2,TRBJ2-7,.,TGTGCCACCAGTGACGGGACTAGCGGGGCCAAGCAGTACTTC,CATSDGTSGAKQYF
TRBV7-9,.,TRBJ2-6,.,TGTGCCAGCAGCTCCCCTCTTAGTCTGCCTGGGGCCAACGTCCTGACTTTC,CASSSPLSLPGANVLTF
TRBV11-2,TRBD1,TRBJ1-2,many,TGTGCCAGCAGCTTCCCCCGGGACAGGGCCACTTCTCATGGCTACACCTTC,CASSFPRDRATSHGYTF
TRBV7-2,TRBD2,TRBJ2-7,few,TGTGCCAGCAGGAGTAGCGGGAGGAGGTACGAGCAGTACTTC,CASRSSGRRYEQYF
TRBV20-1,.,TRBJ2-1,.,TGCAGTGCCACGAAGGGCAACGCTTACAATGAGCAGTTCTTC,CSATKGNAYNEQFF
TRBV7-2,.,TRBJ1-1,many,TGTGCCAGCAGCTTGCCTTCGGGGCAGAACACTGAAGCTTTCTTT,CASSLPSGQNTEAFF
TRBV20-1,TRBD2,TRBJ2-7,.,TGCAGTGCTAGAGCCGAACTAGCGGGAGTCGAGCAGTACTTC,CSARAELAGVEQYF
TRBV2,.,TRBJ1-5,.,TGTTCCAGCAGTGCCATCAAAGATCAGCCCCAGCATTTT,CSSSAIKDQPQHF
TRBV27,.,TRBJ1-6,many,TGTGCCAGCAGGGCCTGGACACCGAATTCACCCCTCCACTTT,CASRAWTPNSPLHF
TRBV5-8,TRBD1,TRBJ2-5,.,TGTGCCAGCCGCAACCCGGGACAGGGCCAATGGACCCAGTACTTC,CASRNPGQGQWTQYF
TRBV10-3,TRBD1,TRBJ2-3,.,TGTGCCATCAGTAACATACAGGGGGCAAGCACAGATACGCAGTATTTT,CAISNIQGASTDTQYF
TRBV7-9,TRBD2,TRBJ2-1,.,TGTGCCAGCAGTCGGGGGGGTTTGGATGAGCAGTTCTTC,CASSRGGLDEQFF
TRBV5-1,TRBD2,TRBJ2-1,many,TGCGCCAGCGAGGGGACTAGCGGGGGCGAGCAGTTCTTC,CASEGTSGGEQFF
TRBV20-1,.,TRBJ2-7,many,TGCAGTGCTCCCAATGGGAGGGAGCAGTACTTC,CSAPNGREQYF
TRBV7-2,.,TRBJ2-3,many,TGTGCCAGCAGCTTGTCTGTGATGAAGAGATACACAGATACGCAGTATTTT,CASSLSVMKRYTDTQYF
TRBV20-1,.,TRBJ1-6,many,TGCAGTGCTAGAACGGGCCCTTTTATGGGTTCACCCCTCCACTTT,CSARTGPFMGSPLHF
TRBV13,TRBD1,TRBJ1-3,many,TGTGCCAGCAGACCCCGGGGCAGGGGGAAGGCTGGAAACACCATATATTTT,CASRPRGRGKAGNTIYF
TRBV24-1,.,TRBJ2-7,few,TGTGCCACCAGTGAAACAGGGTTGGCCTACGAGCAGTACTTC,CATSETGLAYEQYF
TRBV10-3,.,TRBJ2-7,.,TGTGCCATCAGTGAGTCTCTCCGGGAGCAGTACTTC,CAISESLREQYF
TRBV19,TRBD1,TRBJ1-2,.,TGTGCCAGTAGGGGGGACAGGACTAGTGGCTACACCTTC,CASRGDRTSGYTF
TRBV24-1,.,TRBJ2-7,few,TGTGCCACCAGTGGTACGGGTACAGGGAGGGACGAGCAGTACTTC,CATSGTGTGRDEQYF
TRBV3-1,.,TRBJ1-5,.,TGTGCCAGCAGCCAAGATCAAGGCAGGGGTAGCAATCAGCCCCAGCATTTT,CASSQDQGRGSNQPQHF
TRBV16,.,TRBJ1-1,many,TGTGCCAGCAGCCTTTGGGTAAGCACTGAAGCTTTCTTT,CASSLWVSTEAFF
TRBV12-3/TRBV12-4,TRBD2,TRBJ2-2,many,TGTGCCAGCAGTCCCCTCGCGGGGGGGGATAAGAACACCGGGGAGCTGTTTTTT,CASSPLAGGDKNTGELFF
TRBV29-1,.,TRBJ2-3,few,TGCAGCGTTGAAGATCTAGGGCCGAGCACAGATACGCAGTATTTT,CSVEDLGPSTDTQYF
TRBV29-1,TRBD2,TRBJ2-3,.,TGCAGCGCTTCCCTTAGCGGGGTTGCGGGTACGCAGTATTTT,CSASLSGVAGTQYF
TRBV29-1,.,TRBJ1-3,.,TGCAGCGGGGAAAGCTCTGGAAACACCATATATTTT,CSGESSGNTIYF
TRBV19,TRBD2,TRBJ2-7,.,TGTGCCAGTAGCATAGCGGGACTCTCCTACGAGCAGTACTTC,CASSIAGLSYEQYF
TRBV5-4,.,TRBJ1-1,.,TGTGCCAGCAGCGCTGGTGTGATGAACACTGAAGCTTTCTTT,CASSAGVMNTEAFF
TRBV7-2,TRBD1,TRBJ2-7,few,TGCGCCAGCAGCCAAGGACAGGGTACCTACGAGCAGTACTTC,CASSQGQGTYEQYF
TRBV7-9,TRBD2,TRBJ2-1,many,TGTGCCAGCAGCTTAGGTTTAGCGGGGGGGCCTTACAATGAGCAGTTCTTC,CASSLGLAGGPYNEQFF
TRBV27,.,TRBJ1-1,.,TGTGCCAGCAGTCCCGGTCGGCAGTTGAACACTGAAGCTTTCTTT,CASSPGRQLNTEAFF